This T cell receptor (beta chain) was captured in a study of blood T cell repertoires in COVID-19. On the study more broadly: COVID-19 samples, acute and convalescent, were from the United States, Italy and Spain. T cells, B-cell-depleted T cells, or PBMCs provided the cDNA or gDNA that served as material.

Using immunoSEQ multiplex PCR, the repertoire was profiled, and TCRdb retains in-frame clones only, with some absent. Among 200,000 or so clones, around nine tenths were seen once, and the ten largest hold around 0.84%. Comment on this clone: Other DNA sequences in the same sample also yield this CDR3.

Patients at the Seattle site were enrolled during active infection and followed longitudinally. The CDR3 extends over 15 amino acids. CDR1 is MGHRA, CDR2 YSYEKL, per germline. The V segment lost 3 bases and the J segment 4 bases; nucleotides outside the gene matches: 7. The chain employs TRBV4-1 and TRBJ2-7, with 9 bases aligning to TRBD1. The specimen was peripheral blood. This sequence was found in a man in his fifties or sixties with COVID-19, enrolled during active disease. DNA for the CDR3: TGCGCCAGCAGCCAGGCCGGGACAGGGAGTTACGAGCAGTACTTC. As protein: CASSQAGTGSYEQYF.